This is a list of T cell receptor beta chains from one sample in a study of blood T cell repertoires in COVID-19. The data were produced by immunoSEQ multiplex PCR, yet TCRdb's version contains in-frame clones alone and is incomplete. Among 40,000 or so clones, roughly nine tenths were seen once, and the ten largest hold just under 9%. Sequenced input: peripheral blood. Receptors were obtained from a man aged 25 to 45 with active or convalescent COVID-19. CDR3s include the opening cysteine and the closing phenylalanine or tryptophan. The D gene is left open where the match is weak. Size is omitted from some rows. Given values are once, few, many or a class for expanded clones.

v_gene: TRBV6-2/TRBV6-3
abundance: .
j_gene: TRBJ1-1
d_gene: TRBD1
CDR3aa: CASSSAFRDRGFAEAFF
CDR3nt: TGTGCCAGCAGTTCGGCCTTCCGGGACAGGGGGTTTGCTGAAGCTTTCTTT

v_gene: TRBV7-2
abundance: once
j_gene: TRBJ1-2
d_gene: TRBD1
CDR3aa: CASSSDRGSWSYGYTF
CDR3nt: TGTGCCAGCAGCTCTGACAGGGGGAGTTGGAGCTATGGCTACACCTTC

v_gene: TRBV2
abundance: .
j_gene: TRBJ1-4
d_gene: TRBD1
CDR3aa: CASSAGQGDYEKLFF
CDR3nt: TGTGCCAGCAGTGCCGGACAGGGGGATTATGAAAAACTGTTTTTT

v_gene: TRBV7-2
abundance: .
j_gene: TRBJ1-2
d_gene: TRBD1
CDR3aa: CASSLSKGALYGYTF
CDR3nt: TGTGCCAGCAGCTTATCGAAGGGGGCCCTATATGGCTACACCTTC

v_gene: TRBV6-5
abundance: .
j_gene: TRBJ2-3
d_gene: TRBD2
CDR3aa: CASKREGNTDTQYF
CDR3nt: TGTGCCAGCAAGCGGGAGGGGAACACAGATACGCAGTATTTT

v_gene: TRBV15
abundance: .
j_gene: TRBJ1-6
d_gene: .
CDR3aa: CATSRNGVSPLHF
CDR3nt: TGTGCCACCAGCAGGAACGGTGTTTCACCCCTCCACTTT

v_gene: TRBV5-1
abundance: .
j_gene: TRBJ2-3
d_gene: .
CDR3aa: CASSFPMTDTQYF
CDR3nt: TGCGCCAGCAGCTTTCCCATGACAGATACGCAGTATTTT

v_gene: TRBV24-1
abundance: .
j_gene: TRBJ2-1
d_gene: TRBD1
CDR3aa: CATSDPTGAREQFF
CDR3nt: TGTGCCACCAGTGATCCGACAGGGGCGAGGGAGCAGTTCTTC

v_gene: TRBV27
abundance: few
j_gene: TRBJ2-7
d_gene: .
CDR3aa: CASRAGTSSSYEQYF
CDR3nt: TGTGCCAGCAGGGCCGGGACATCAAGCTCCTACGAGCAGTACTTC

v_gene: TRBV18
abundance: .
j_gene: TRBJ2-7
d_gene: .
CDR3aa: CASSQTDSYEQYF
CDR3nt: TGTGCCAGCTCACAGACAGACTCCTACGAGCAGTACTTC

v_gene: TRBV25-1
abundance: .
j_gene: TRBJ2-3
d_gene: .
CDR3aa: CASSLPSSTDTQYF
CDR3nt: TGTGCCAGCAGTCTCCCCTCTAGCACAGATACGCAGTATTTT

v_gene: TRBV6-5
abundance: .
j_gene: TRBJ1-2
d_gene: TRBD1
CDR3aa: CASTGTATNYGYTF
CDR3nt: TGTGCCAGCACTGGGACAGCGACTAACTATGGCTACACCTTC

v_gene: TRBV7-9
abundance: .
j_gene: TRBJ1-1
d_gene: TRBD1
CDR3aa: CASSLGGQGGYTEAFF
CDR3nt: TGTGCCAGCAGCTTAGGGGGACAGGGAGGATACACTGAAGCTTTCTTT

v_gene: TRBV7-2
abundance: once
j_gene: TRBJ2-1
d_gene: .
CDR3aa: CASTPERAQLNEQFF
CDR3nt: TGTGCCAGCACCCCCGAGCGGGCGCAGCTAAATGAGCAGTTCTTC

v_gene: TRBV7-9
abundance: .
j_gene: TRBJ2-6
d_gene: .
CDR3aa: CASSLAGPGANVLTF
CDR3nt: TGTGCCAGCAGCTTAGCGGGGCCTGGGGCCAACGTCCTGACTTTC

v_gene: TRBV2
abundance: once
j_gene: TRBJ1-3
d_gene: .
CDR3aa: CASSDYGSGNTIYF
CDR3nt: TGTGCCAGCAGTGACTATGGCTCTGGAAACACCATATATTTT

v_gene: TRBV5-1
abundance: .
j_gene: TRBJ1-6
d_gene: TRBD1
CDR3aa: CASSSPGGKGNSPLHF
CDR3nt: TGCGCCAGCAGCTCACCAGGGGGCAAGGGGAATTCACCCCTCCACTTT

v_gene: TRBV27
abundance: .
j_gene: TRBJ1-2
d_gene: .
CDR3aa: CASSLTGYYGYTF
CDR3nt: TGTGCCAGCAGTTTAACAGGGTACTATGGCTACACCTTC

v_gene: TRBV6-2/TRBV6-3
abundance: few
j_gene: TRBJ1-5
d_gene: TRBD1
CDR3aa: CASSYPRQGAIGSNQPQHF
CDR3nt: TGTGCCAGCAGTTACCCCAGGCAGGGGGCTATCGGGAGCAATCAGCCCCAGCATTTT

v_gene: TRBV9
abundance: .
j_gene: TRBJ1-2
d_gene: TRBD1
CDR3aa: CASSPGQTAYGYTF
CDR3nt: TGTGCCAGCAGCCCGGGACAGACCGCTTACGGCTACACCTTC

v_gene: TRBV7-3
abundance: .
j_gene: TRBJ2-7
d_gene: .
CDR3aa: CASSLTGSGEQYF
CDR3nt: TGTGCCAGCAGCTTAACAGGTTCGGGTGAGCAGTACTTC

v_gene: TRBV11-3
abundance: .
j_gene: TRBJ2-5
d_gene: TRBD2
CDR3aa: CASSLTGTSGGWVEETQYF
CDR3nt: TGTGCCAGCAGCTTGACCGGGACTAGCGGGGGTTGGGTAGAAGAGACCCAGTACTTC

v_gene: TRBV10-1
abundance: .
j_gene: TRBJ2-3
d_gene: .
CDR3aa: CASSELGRSTDTQYF
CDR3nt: TGCGCCAGCAGTGAGCTGGGCCGTAGCACAGATACGCAGTATTTT

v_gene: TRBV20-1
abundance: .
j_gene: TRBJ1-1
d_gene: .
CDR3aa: CSAVRVTEAFF
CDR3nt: TGCAGTGCTGTACGGGTAACTGAAGCTTTCTTT

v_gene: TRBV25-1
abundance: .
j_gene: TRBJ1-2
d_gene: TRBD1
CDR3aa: CASSPGGQGAFYGYTF
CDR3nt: TGTGCCAGCAGTCCAGGGGGACAGGGGGCTTTCTATGGCTACACCTTC

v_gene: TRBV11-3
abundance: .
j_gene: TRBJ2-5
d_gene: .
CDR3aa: CASSSLEETQYF
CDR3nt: TGTGCCAGCAGCTCCCTGGAGGAGACCCAGTACTTC